The entry below gives a single T cell receptor beta chain sequence along with its context. This entry comes from a study of cytomegalovirus exposure and HLA in healthy donors. Germline values: CDR1 SNHLY, CDR2 FYNNEI. The CDR3 runs to 14 residues. V was pared by 10 bases and J by 1 base, with 6 bases of the junction left unmatched. Use of 60 Vbeta and 13 Jbeta primers characterized the PCR. The method was immunoSEQ multiplex PCR; TCRdb's version includes in-frame clones alone and lacks a portion of them. The data show hundreds of thousands of clones, around four fifths seen once. This TCR was recovered from a woman in her forties in good health and CMV-seronegative. The source material was PBMCs. This sequence joins TRBV2 and TRBJ2-5, with 10 bases lining up with TRBD1. The CDR3 is CATEDRGLQETQYF. CDR3 DNA sequence: TGTGCCACCGAAGACAGGGGGCTCCAAGAGACCCAGTACTTC.